This TCR beta chain was recovered during a study of T-cell reconstitution after alpha-beta-depleted transplantation in children. Preparation of the TCRbeta library used unique molecular identifiers. TCRdb reprocessed the PCR reads via MiXCR and lists one record per CDR3 protein. Of fewer than 750,000 distinct CDR3 sequences in the sample, over 25% were seen once. About this clonotype itself: What it binds is unknown.

Points from the study as a whole: There were reportedly several hundred expanded graft clones from which alpha-beta T cells came about two months after transplant. The origin of high day-60 TCRbeta diversity in some patients lay in surviving recipient T cells and thymic progenitors. The authors attributed T-cell counts and diversity one year after transplant mostly to newly produced T cells.

After removal of 6 bases from V and 4 bases from J, the junction contained 9 bases not matched to a gene. CDR3 length: 15 residues. The V gene's germline CDR1 is SNHLY and CDR2 FYNNEI. The chain combines TRBV2 with TRBJ2-1; 7 bases fit TRBD1. The receptor comes from a boy in the first two years of life with Wiskott-Aldrich syndrome, due to receive a stem cell transplant. This sample comprised PBMCs, obtained before TCRalphabeta/CD19-depleted stem cell transplant. The CDR3, as DNA: TGTGCCAGCAGAGCCGGGACAGCCCCGTACAATGAGCAGTTCTTC. Its protein is CASRAGTAPYNEQFF. The full variable domain, in which reference TRBV2 and TRBJ2-1 provide the parts outside the CDR3, is EPEVTQTPSHQVTQMGQEVILRCVPISNHLYFYWYRQILGQKVEFLVSFYNNEISEKSEIFDDQFSVERPDGSNFTLKIRSTKLEDSAMYFCASRAGTAPYNEQFFGPGTRLTVL.